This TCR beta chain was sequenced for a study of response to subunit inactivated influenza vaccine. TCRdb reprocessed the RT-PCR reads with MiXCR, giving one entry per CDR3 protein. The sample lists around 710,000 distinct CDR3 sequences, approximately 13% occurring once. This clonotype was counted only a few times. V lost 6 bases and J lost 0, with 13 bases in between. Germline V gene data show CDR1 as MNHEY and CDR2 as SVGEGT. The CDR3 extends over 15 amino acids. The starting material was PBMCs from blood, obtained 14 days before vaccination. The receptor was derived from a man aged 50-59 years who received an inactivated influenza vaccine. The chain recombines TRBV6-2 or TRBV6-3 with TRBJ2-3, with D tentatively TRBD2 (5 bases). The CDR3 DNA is TGTGCCAGCAGAATAGCGTCATCTAGCACAGATACGCAGTATTTT. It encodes CASRIASSSTDTQYF.